This TCR beta chain is drawn from a study of blood T cell repertoires in COVID-19. Study-wide background: Some COVID-19 samples were acute and others convalescent; all came from the United States, Italy and Spain. T cells, B-cell-depleted T cells, or PBMCs provided the cDNA or gDNA that served as material.

This clone showed up just a few times. Deletions cut 0 bases from V and 1 base from J, with 9 bases between. Germline assignment: CDR1 GTSNPN and CDR2 SVGIG (reference sequence). The CDR3 has 14 residues. In the original processing: Nucleated cell number was recorded as an estimate derived from reference gene primer amplification. Here immunoSEQ multiplex PCR was the method, and the copy in TCRdb shows in-frame clones only, minus some. From that table come the V and J calls and clone size; the DNA was used to work out D and trimming. This table has about 200,000 clones, 88% appearing once. This chain uses TRBV30 with TRBJ1-1, with TRBD1 as a possible D gene (5 bases). The clonotype originates from a man in his late teens or twenties with active or convalescent COVID-19. The sample consisted of peripheral blood. CDR3 protein: CAWSVRGGNTEAFF. For the CDR3, the DNA is TGTGCCTGGAGTGTTCGGGGGGGGAACACTGAAGCTTTCTTT.